This T cell receptor (beta chain) was sequenced for a study of shared clonotypes between healthy human individuals (dated by TCRdb to 2018 to 2021). For the wider study: The cohort comprised a couple of women and a few men aged 18 to 49 years. Per donor, three plates each were used for CD4 naive and CD4 memory, two for CD8 naive, and one for CD8 memory. Per donor, leukapheresis produced somewhere between about 0.9 and 9 billion PBMCs. To increase sequencing depth and limit assay-specific biases, TCR repertoire library preparation and sequencing were carried out by different laboratories using diverse techniques. The study deeply sequenced blood TCR repertoires of about five healthy adults to estimate repertoire size and the extent of clonotype sharing between individuals.

Using the deep immunoSEQ assay, TCR CDR3 regions were amplified from genomic DNA by multiplex PCR. Extracted genomic DNA from each cell subset was distributed evenly across all wells of several immunoSEQ 96-well plates, and each plate was treated as a replicate. For sorted subsets, around 0.2 ug of genomic DNA, equivalent to some 33,000 T cell genomes, went into each replicate PCR. Purified libraries were quantified with a Qubit 3.0 fluorometer, sized on a Bioanalyzer 2100, and re-quantified with the KAPA Library Quantification kit. A separate single-read 150-cycle Illumina NextSeq 550 flow cell was used to sequence each immunoSEQ 96-well plate. The authors processed their data as follows. Because only junctional sequences without quality scores were contained in the immunoSEQ output, filtering matching that applied to full-length reads could not be performed. Sequences were annotated with PyIR, a Python wrapper for IgBLAST v1.9, and V/J genes and CDR3 were assigned using IMGT germline references. Any read was removed if the V/J assignment was weak (E-value above 1e-6), the CDR3 was missing, or the read contained stop codons, out-of-frame junctions, or ambiguous translated residues. V3J clonotypes were defined as sequences sharing the same inferred V gene, J gene, and CDR3 amino acid sequence. To compute the percentage overlap between repertoires, the number of shared unique clonotypes was divided by the size of the smaller repertoire. RTK rarefaction, the Chao1 estimator, and Recon v2.1 estimates of unobserved clonotypes were used to assess repertoire richness. Generation probabilities for all TCRbeta clonotypes obtained by the gDNA method from four donors were computed using OLGA. Sourced from immuneACCESS, this table was stored by TCRdb with only in-frame sequences that have V and J called. A share of the clones is absent; for the studies checked, an unresolved V gene accounts for under half, and the remainder has no known explanation. V and J calls plus clone size are reproduced from that table; the DNA served to infer D and trimming. The sample profile shows roughly 520,000 clones; about 96% of them were found once. The leading ten clones occupy approximately 0.067% of the sample.

Regarding this clone: The specificity of this receptor is unknown. Qualities for individual bases were not recorded, and no much larger clone is one base off.

The donors were healthy, HIV-negative adults with no recently reported acute infections or vaccinations. All donors were Caucasian adults living in Nashville, Tennessee, USA. Magnetic negative selection was used to enrich CD4+ T cells, after which naive cells were positively selected on CD45RA and the negative fraction became the memory subset. Blood was collected by leukapheresis, and PBMCs were isolated by Ficoll-Histopaque density gradient centrifugation and then cryopreserved in liquid nitrogen vapor phase. Analytical flow cytometry was used to check the purity and quantity of every magnetically sorted T cell population. Each sorted fraction had its genomic DNA isolated and then quantified by UV absorbance on a Nanodrop 2000c. Results the study describes overall, beyond this receptor: Because the study included a small number of donors, the genetic and exposure-history diversity represented was limited. Incomplete sequencing was indicated by rarefaction of sorted-subset datasets, despite the large sequencing depth. Across a few donors, about 5.2% of naive CD4, roughly 3.4% of naive CD8, 2% to 2.5% of memory CD4, and about 0.4% of memory CD8 clonotypes were shared. Based on pairwise subsampling, the degree of clonotype sharing among donors was expected to be affected by sequencing depth. Higher generation probabilities were observed for clonotypes shared by all four sorted-subset donors than for non-shared clonotypes. Only blood was sampled, and tissue TCR repertoires likely differ from those in blood. Larger estimated clonotype richness was generally found for naive subsets than for memory subsets.

Sequencing input: naive CD4+ T cells sorted from blood. The cell subset or site label, as the study defines it: CD45RA+ positively selected. The sequence came from a woman in her 30s in good health.

This receptor has the CDR3 CASSTTGVGQPQHF. The sequenced DNA: TGTGCCAGCAGTACTACAGGGGTGGGTCAGCCCCAGCATTTT. The chain was built from TRBV2 and TRBJ1-5; 7 middle bases align to TRBD1. V and J are trimmed by 5 bases and 6 bases, and the gene matches miss 7 bases of the junction. Looking up the germline V gene yields CDR1 SNHLY and CDR2 FYNNEI. Counted from cysteine to phenylalanine, this CDR3 has 14 amino acids. The DNA shown is the 42-base CDR3, in frame from base 1.